This T cell receptor (beta chain) was profiled in a study of blood T cells in healthy people across ages (dated by TCRdb to about 2015). For the wider study: In model experiments, template switching captured roughly one uniquely barcoded TCR beta cDNA molecule for every two T cells. Age-related changes in TCR beta repertoire diversity were measured in the study by deep sequencing normalized with unique cDNA molecular identifiers. Donors were grouped into four age groups: young (average approximately 16 years), middle-aged (about 40), aged (about 60) and long-lived (about 82). To avoid experimental bias, donors of different ages were distributed randomly across sequencing lanes. The study analyzed two additional independent replicas of 1 million unique cDNA reads from the same blood draw for two donors, one aged 18 to 30 and one aged 80 or older.

The donors were 40 or so Caucasian individuals from Russia, aged roughly 6 to 100 years, who were systemically healthy. Each donor gave about 9.7 milliliters of peripheral blood, drawn into EDTA-treated Vacutainer tubes. Ficoll-Paque density-gradient centrifugation was used to isolate PBMCs, with at least 6 million per sample. Trizol reagent was used to extract total RNA from the PBMCs, yielding at least 6 micrograms per sample. For every donor, flow cytometry on a PBMC aliquot measured the percentage of naive CD45RAhigh/CD27high T cells. General findings and caveats noted by the study authors: Observed TCR beta diversity correlated strongly with the percentage of naive T cells measured by flow cytometry. Bulk unsorted PBMC profiling prevented conclusive comparison of naive and antigen-experienced compartments. As age increased, observed TCR beta diversity per million T cells dropped in a roughly linear way, and a significant reduction was already evident by age 40. Compared with the aged group, the long-lived group had more naive CD4+ T cells, fewer expanded clones and increased TCR diversity, a pattern suggesting age selection. Estimates of total diversity based on one million sequenced T cells were regarded as lower bounds and as underestimates. Donor CMV infection status was unknown, potentially confounding age-related changes in expanded clonotypes.

Including the terminal cysteine and phenylalanine, the CDR3 comprises 17 residues. Only CDR3 DNA is held: 51 bases, read in frame from base 1. V drops 4 bases and J drops 0 bases, leaving 19 bases in between. Taken from the germline V gene, the CDR1 and CDR2 loops are SGHRS and YFSETQ. To prepare the library, 5' RACE was applied. Instrument on record: Illumina HiSeq 2500. A second PCR of roughly 6 to 11 cycles was run with a J-beta primer mix and a sample-barcoded 5' primer. A template-switch 5' adaptor carrying 12 random nucleotides introduced a unique molecular identifier onto each TCR beta cDNA molecule. Each sample yielded at least 3 million CDR3-containing paired-end reads. First-strand cDNA was synthesized from all RNA with the Mint cDNA synthesis kit, primed by a TRBC-specific oligonucleotide. All cDNA was treated with uracil-DNA glycosylase and then went through a first 18-cycle PCR with the universal primers M1SS and BC2_uni_R. On the authors' methods: Each sample was normalized by randomly selecting 1 million high-quality reads, each carrying a distinct molecular identifier. Reads sharing molecular identifiers were discarded rather than binned into consensus sequences. CDR3 identification, clonotype clustering and error correction used MiTCR with a Q25 quality threshold and the strictest error-elimination algorithm. Lower-bound total TCR beta diversity was estimated with a nonparametric unseen species model using Euler transformation. TCRdb itself trimmed the public reads at Q25 with fastp, ran MiXCR and retained productive beta chains. When rows share a CDR3 protein, they turn into one entry using the most common DNA and genes. These V and J calls are TCRdb output, not the study's own analysis. This sample comprises hundreds of thousands of distinct CDR3 sequences, around three fifths of them detected only once. Roughly 25% of the sample is held by the ten biggest clonotypes.

This clonotype was observed a handful of times. There is no known antigen for this receptor. No base-level quality is on record; no much larger clone is a single base apart. The clonotype originates from a man in his forties in good health. Sample: blood. The sequence joins TRBV5-1 to TRBJ1-1; the D region possibly corresponds to TRBD1 (6 bases align). Here is the DNA: TGCGCCAGCAGCCCTAAGGCAGGGGTTTCCATGAACACTGAAGCTTTCTTT. Translation gives CASSPKAGVSMNTEAFF.